This T cell receptor beta chain was documented in a study of regulatory T cells in long-lasting Graves disease. This clonotype was detected ten times or more. Time point meaning: newly diagnosed GD, antithyroid drugs for less than 3 months. After RNA was extracted from PBMCs, the TCR library was made from it. Building of the TCR beta libraries involved iRepertoire HTBI primers and Arm-PCR of CDR3 regions. TCRdb re-derived calls from the multiplex PCR reads in MiXCR, one entry per CDR3 protein. The sample has approximately 400,000 distinct CDR3 sequences, more than 13% seen once. Germline V gene data show CDR1 as ENHRY and CDR2 as SYGVKD. V lost 4 bases, J lost 2 bases, and 17 bases lay in between. The length of the CDR3 is 16 residues. These data are also associated with another study on T cells in Graves' hyperthyroidism and ophthalmopathy.

The sequenced sample was peripheral blood mononuclear cells (PBMCs), obtained at new diagnosis, from a patient treated with antithyroid drugs. The sequence was collected from a woman in her 30s with Graves disease. V and J are TRBV10-3 and TRBJ1-1, with a weak D call TRBD1 (6 bases). CDR3 sequence: CAISARTGRVNTEAFF. The CDR3 nucleotides are TGTGCCATCAGTGCCCGAACAGGGAGGGTTAACACTGAAGCTTTCTTT.